This TCR beta chain originates from a study of T-cell reconstitution after alpha-beta-depleted transplantation in children. The study's findings and limits: After transplant, high TCRbeta diversity at day 60 in some patients arose from surviving recipient T cells and thymic progenitors.

Remarks on this clonotype: Its antigen is not known.

Trimming removed 1 base from V and 1 base from J; junction bases left unmatched: 2. Germline loops: CDR1 SGHRS, CDR2 YFSETQ. This CDR3 is built from 15 residues. A TCRbeta library incorporating unique molecular identifiers was prepared. TCRdb called the PCR reads again in MiXCR, with one record for every CDR3 protein. The table lists 250,000 to 350,000 distinct CDR3 sequences, approximately 23% of them singletons. J is TRBJ1-1 and V is TRBV5-1; TRBD1 matches 9 bases. The sample here was PBMCs, mostly from graft donor cells, taken 180 days after TCRalphabeta/CD19-depleted stem cell transplant. The clonotype comes from a male patient between 10 and 17 years old who had a stem cell transplant for acute lymphoblastic leukemia, so the T cells may come from the graft donor. The CDR3 is CASSLLQGANTEAFF. CDR3 bases: TGCGCCAGCAGCTTGTTACAGGGGGCGAACACTGAAGCTTTCTTT.